The T cell receptor beta chain described here comes from a study of identifying expanded T cells in peripheral blood. Study findings and constraints: Over around two and four weeks, about 15 and 19 clones changed, versus more than 1 between replicates. Variance in clone template counts between approximately 2-week samples significantly increased with total template count across all healthy donors.

The CDR3 length is 14 residues. Collection occurred without any documented infections or immune events in donors. A note on this clone: The antigen remains undetermined.

Assay used: immunoSEQ multiplex PCR; TCRdb lists only in-frame clones, some missing. The sample shows 80,000 to 90,000 clones, 89% of them seen only once. The rearrangement uses TRBV12-2 and TRBJ2-3; the table's TRBD2 call for D was not verified on the DNA. TRBV12-2 is assigned pseudogene status. The TCR was taken from a person aged 18 to 75 in good health. Sequencing used blood. The CDR3 coding sequence is TGTGCAAGTCGCTTAGTACGGGAGGCAGATACGCAGTATTTT. Translation: CASRLVREADTQYF.